This is a list of T cell receptor beta chains from one sample in a study of control samples from healthy donors and cancer patients. The data were produced by immunoSEQ multiplex PCR, yet TCRdb's version contains in-frame clones alone and is incomplete. There are about 160,000 clones in the sample; 93% occur only once, and more than 5% lies in the top ten. The sample taken for sequencing was blood. The receptors were gathered from a man aged 18-30 years in good health. Each CDR3 is given with its conserved first and last residue. A D gene is named only where the DNA matches it firmly. Some rows have no size entry. The others give once, few or many, or a class for an expanded clone.

NA	TRBV19	TRBJ1-5	NA	TGTGCCAGTAGCCCGGCAGGAATTTATCAGCCCCAGCATTTT	CASSPAGIYQPQHF
NA	TRBV5-4	TRBJ2-1	NA	TGTGCCAGCAGCATTAGTACCACCGGCTACAATGAGCAGTTCTTC	CASSISTTGYNEQFF
NA	TRBV4-3	TRBJ1-1	TRBD1	TGCGCCAGCAGCACTGACAGGGGGGGTTTGACTAACACTGAAGCTTTCTTT	CASSTDRGGLTNTEAFF
NA	TRBV6-6	TRBJ2-3	TRBD1	TGTGCCAGCAGTCAGAGGACAGGGGGCGGGGGCACAGATACGCAGTATTTT	CASSQRTGGGGTDTQYF
NA	TRBV2	TRBJ2-7	NA	TGTGCCAGCAGTTTACAGGGTATGACCTACGAGCAGTACTTC	CASSLQGMTYEQYF
NA	TRBV6-2/TRBV6-3	TRBJ1-1	NA	TGTGCCAGCAGTTACTCGAGTCAGGGTGAAGCTTTCTTT	CASSYSSQGEAFF
NA	TRBV5-1	TRBJ2-7	NA	TGCGCCAGCAGCTTGACAAACTCCTACGAGCAGTACTTC	CASSLTNSYEQYF
NA	TRBV28	TRBJ1-6	NA	TGTGCCAGCAGTTCAATGACAGTTAATTCACCCCTCCACTTT	CASSSMTVNSPLHF
NA	TRBV7-9	TRBJ1-1	NA	TGTGCCAGCAGCTCTACAGTTTACACTGAAGCTTTCTTT	CASSSTVYTEAFF
NA	TRBV9	TRBJ2-3	NA	TGTGCCAGCAGCGTAAGCGGCCACGACACAGATACGCAGTATTTT	CASSVSGHDTDTQYF
NA	TRBV5-6	TRBJ1-1	NA	TGTGCCAGCAGCCCGCGGAACACTGAAGCTTTCTTT	CASSPRNTEAFF
NA	TRBV4-3	TRBJ1-5	NA	TGCGCCAGCAGCCAAGTAGTGGCCTTTGAGCCCCAGCATTTT	CASSQVVAFEPQHF
NA	TRBV10-3	TRBJ2-2	TRBD1	TGTGCCATCAGGGGGACAGGGGGCAACACCGGGGAGCTGTTTTTT	CAIRGTGGNTGELFF
NA	TRBV29-1	TRBJ2-7	NA	TGCAGCGTGGGAAAGGGAAGCTCCTACGAGCAGTACTTC	CSVGKGSSYEQYF
NA	TRBV6-5	TRBJ1-6	NA	TGTGCCAGCCGGCAGGATTTAAATTCACCCCTCCACTTT	CASRQDLNSPLHF
NA	TRBV6-5	TRBJ2-1	NA	TGTGCCAGCAGTTACTCGGGGGGATCTCGCAATGAGCAGTTCTTC	CASSYSGGSRNEQFF
NA	TRBV29-1	TRBJ2-7	TRBD2	TGCAGCGTTGAAGTGGGGACTAGGGGCGAGCAGTACTTC	CSVEVGTRGEQYF
once	TRBV30	TRBJ2-7	NA	TGTGCCTGGAGTCCGGGTCTCCCTAACGAGCAGTACTTC	CAWSPGLPNEQYF
NA	TRBV19	TRBJ2-2	TRBD2	TGTGCCAGTAGTTACGGGACTAGCGCCGGGGAGCTGTTTTTT	CASSYGTSAGELFF
NA	TRBV11-2	TRBJ1-2	NA	TGTGCCAGCAGCTTAGAGGGGACCCAAGGGCCCTACACCTTC	CASSLEGTQGPYTF
NA	TRBV20-1	TRBJ2-7	NA	TGCAGTGCTAGAGAGGGGCCCGAGCAGTACTTC	CSAREGPEQYF
NA	TRBV29-1	TRBJ1-1	NA	TGCAGTAGCGTTGGGGTGGGGGCTGAAGCTTTCTTT	CSSVGVGAEAFF
NA	TRBV5-1	TRBJ1-4	NA	TGCGCCAGCATGGCAACTAATGAAAAACTGTTTTTT	CASMATNEKLFF
NA	TRBV11-2	TRBJ1-5	NA	TGTGCCAGCAGTTCTTCCAGAGACAATCAGCCCCAGCATTTT	CASSSSRDNQPQHF
NA	TRBV20-1	TRBJ2-3	NA	TGCAGTGCTAGTCTTGGTTGGGTGACAGATACGCAGTATTTT	CSASLGWVTDTQYF
NA	TRBV10-3	TRBJ1-3	TRBD1	TGTGCCATCAAACGGACAGGGGAAGGAAACACCATATATTTT	CAIKRTGEGNTIYF
few	TRBV5-6	TRBJ1-6	NA	TGTGCCAGCAGCCCAGCAACCTATAATTCACCCCTCCACTTT	CASSPATYNSPLHF
NA	TRBV13	TRBJ1-6	TRBD1	TGTGCCAGCAGCTTACAGGGGGCAGGATCTTTAGCCCTCCACTTT	CASSLQGAGSLALHF
NA	TRBV2	TRBJ1-2	NA	TGTGCCAGCAGTGATTCGGAGTCCTATGGCTACACCTTC	CASSDSESYGYTF
NA	TRBV7-2	TRBJ1-6	NA	TGTGCCAGCAGCCCCCCGGGTGGGCCCCTCCACTTT	CASSPPGGPLHF
NA	TRBV7-9	TRBJ2-7	NA	TGTGCCAGCAGCCCTCAGGGGGGGGAGCGAAATTCCTACGAGCAGTACTTC	CASSPQGGERNSYEQYF
NA	TRBV18	TRBJ2-3	TRBD2	TGTGCCAGCTCACCGCGACTAGCGGGACGAAGCACAGATACGCAGTATTTT	CASSPRLAGRSTDTQYF
once	TRBV29-1	TRBJ1-3	NA	TGCAGCGTTGAAACTGCTGGAAACACCATATATTTT	CSVETAGNTIYF